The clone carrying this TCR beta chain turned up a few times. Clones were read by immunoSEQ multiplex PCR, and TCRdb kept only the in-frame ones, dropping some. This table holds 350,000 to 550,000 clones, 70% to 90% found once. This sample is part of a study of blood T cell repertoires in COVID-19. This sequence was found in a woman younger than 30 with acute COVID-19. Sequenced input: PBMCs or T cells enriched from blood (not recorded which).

Written as DNA, the CDR3 is TGTGCCAGCAGCCCTCTGGGACAGGGGGCGCGGGGTGAAAAACTGTTTTTT. Its translation: CASSPLGQGARGEKLFF. J is TRBJ1-4 and V is TRBV28, with TRBD1 identical over 12 bases. J lost 7 bases, V lost 6 bases, and 12 bases had no gene match. CDR1 is MDHEN and CDR2 is SYDVKM in the germline V gene. The CDR3 has 17 residues.